The clone carrying this TCR beta chain is a singleton in its sample. The authors' processing: Estimated nucleated cell counts came from reference gene primer amplification. The assay was immunoSEQ multiplex PCR, and TCRdb's table has in-frame clones only and misses some. V and J calls and clone size are those listed in that table; D and trimming were worked out from the DNA. The sample contains around 50,000 clones, roughly 80% of which appear only once. This specimen comes from a study of blood T cell repertoires in COVID-19. The wider study: Samples came from the United States, Italy and Spain, spanning acute and convalescent COVID-19. PBMCs, B-cell-depleted T cells, or T cells were the source of the cDNA or gDNA that made up the material.

The CDR3 length is 16 residues. V dropped 8 bases and J dropped 1 base, with 20 bases sitting between them. The germline V gene has CDR1 MGHDK and CDR2 SYGVNS. The sample consisted of peripheral blood. This sequence originates from a man between 40 and 49 years old with acute or convalescent COVID-19. J is TRBJ1-1 and V is TRBV25-1; D is possibly TRBD1 (6 bases). CDR3 loop: CASSPRGGRRNTEAFF. The CDR3 nucleotides are TGTGCCAGCTCCCCACGGGGGGGGCGGCGGAACACTGAAGCTTTCTTT.